Below, 11 T cell receptor beta chains from the same sample are listed, as sequenced in a study of naive and memory T cell subsets. The beta constant-region primer was an equimolar mix of two oligonucleotides covering TRBC1 and TRBC2. TCRdb used MiXCR to reprocess the UMI-ligation and nested PCR reads, holding one entry per CDR3 protein. Here the sample spans 130,000 to 150,000 distinct CDR3 sequences, over 15% being singletons. Sequencing used naive CD4+ T cells from blood. The source of these receptors is a human donor in good health.

The chain carries TRBV20-1 and TRBJ2-7, with D unresolved. There are 14 residues in the CDR3. Germline loops: CDR1 DFQATT, CDR2 SNEGSKA (reference sequence). With 0 bases removed from V and 2 bases from J, the gap between germline ends came to 11 bases. The CDR3 protein is CSARDPQDPYEQYF. Here the CDR3 DNA reads TGCAGTGCTAGAGATCCCCAGGATCCCTACGAGCAGTACTTC.

This clonotype was counted a single time. V gene TRBV2 combines with J gene TRBJ1-2; D is ambiguous. Germline V gene lookup returns CDR1 SNHLY and CDR2 FYNNEI. V dropped 8 bases and J dropped 6 bases, with 16 bases sitting between them. The CDR3 runs to 13 residues. The CDR3 sequence is CASSQGPVDGYTF. CDR3 coding DNA: TGTGCCAGCTCTCAAGGTCCTGTGGATGGCTACACCTTC. Full variable domain (missing parts from reference TRBV2 and TRBJ1-2): EPEVTQTPSHQVTQMGQEVILRCVPISNHLYFYWYRQILGQKVEFLVSFYNNEISEKSEIFDDQFSVERPDGSNFTLKIRSTKLEDSAMYFCASSQGPVDGYTFGSGTRLTVV.

V gene TRBV25-1 combines with J gene TRBJ2-3; 10 positions agree with TRBD1. Germline lookup yields CDR1 MGHDK and CDR2 SYGVNS. With 3 bases clipped from V and 3 bases from J, the junction kept 9 bases outside the gene matches. This CDR3 region has 17 residues. The DNA for the CDR3 is TGTGCCAGCAGTGACCCACGCCGACAGGGGGCTACAGATACGCAGTATTTT. It is translated as CASSDPRRQGATDTQYF. Combining the CDR3 with reference TRBV25-1 and TRBJ2-3 gives the whole variable domain EADIYQTPRYLVIGTGKKITLECSQTMGHDKMYWYQQDPGMELHLIHYSYGVNSTEKGDLSSESTVSRIRTEHFPLTLESARPSHTSQYLCASSDPRRQGATDTQYFGPGTRLTVL.

V usage is TRBV19 and J usage is TRBJ1-2, with 7 bases identical to TRBD1. CDR1 is LNHDA, CDR2 SQIVND, per germline (reference sequence). V lost 4 bases and J lost 5; bases outside the gene matches: 13. The length of the CDR3 is 16 residues. The CDR3 reads CASSTFGTVLEYGYTF. The CDR3 DNA is TGTGCCAGTAGTACCTTCGGGACAGTCCTTGAGTATGGCTACACCTTC.

This clonotype was detected a few times. The chain recombines TRBV6-5 with TRBJ2-7; the D is unclear. This CDR3 has 15 residues. Germline lookup yields CDR1 MNHEY and CDR2 SVGAGI. V lost 2 bases, J lost 7 bases, and 18 bases lay in between. The CDR3 DNA sequence: TGTGCCAGCAGTTACACCGAGGACCCCCTGGGAGAGCAGTACTTC. It codes for CASSYTEDPLGEQYF.

The chain uses TRBV14 and TRBJ1-5; D perhaps matches TRBD1 (5 bases). CDR1 is SGHDN, CDR2 FVKESK, per germline. The CDR3 runs 13 residues. The V and J ends lost 3 bases and 7 bases respectively, with 10 bases between them. In nucleotides, the CDR3 is TGTGCCAGCAGCCAGCAGGGAGGCCAGCCCCAGCATTTT. It translates to CASSQQGGQPQHF.

The J gene is TRBJ2-3, the V gene TRBV3-1; D gene unclear. Germline CDR1 reads LGHDT; CDR2 reads YNNKEL (reference sequence). Trimming cost V 3 bases and J 0 bases, with 13 bases left between them. The CDR3 spans 16 residues. CDR3 in DNA: TGTGCCAGCAGCCACGAGTCTTGGGGAAGCACAGATACGCAGTATTTT. Its translation: CASSHESWGSTDTQYF.

The CDR3 here is CASSLSPGNTEAFF. The CDR3 nucleotides read TGTGCCAGCAGCTTAAGTCCGGGGAACACTGAAGCTTTCTTT. V usage is TRBV7-2 and J usage is TRBJ1-1, with no clear D. The V end lost 2 bases, the J end lost 1 base, and 8 bases lay between the germline ends. The CDR3 is made up of 14 amino acids. Per the germline V gene, CDR1 is SGHTA and CDR2 is FQGNSA.

The J gene is TRBJ2-2, the V gene TRBV5-1, with 13 nucleotides matching TRBD2. Germline CDR1 and CDR2: SGHRS and YFSETQ. Trimming cost V 4 bases and J 1 base; bases outside gene matches: 4. The CDR3 runs to 17 residues. CDR3 coding DNA: TGCGCCAGCAGCCGGGGACTAGCGGGACAGAACACCGGGGAGCTGTTTTTT. This codes for CASSRGLAGQNTGELFF.

The chain employs TRBV2 and TRBJ2-1, with D maybe TRBD1 (6 bases). The CDR3 spans 14 residues. V dropped 7 bases and J dropped 5 bases, with 15 bases sitting between them. In germline, CDR1 is SNHLY, CDR2 FYNNEI. The CDR3 spells CASNDLQGNNEQFF. The CDR3 nucleotides are TGTGCCAGCAATGATTTACAGGGAAACAATGAGCAGTTCTTC.

This clonotype was counted a few times. The chain combines TRBV2 with TRBJ2-1, with 11 bases that match TRBD1. J gave up 8 bases and V 2 bases, and 5 bases lay outside the gene matches. The CDR3 runs 15 residues. CDR1 is SNHLY, CDR2 FYNNEI, per germline. The CDR3 DNA is TGTGCCAGCAGTGAAAGGGACAGGGGGAATTATGAGCAGTTCTTC. Its protein is CASSERDRGNYEQFF.